This T cell receptor beta chain appears in the sequencing data of a study of T cells in Graves' hyperthyroidism and ophthalmopathy. Study results and caveats: In the analysis, a 13 V-J model separated ophthalmopathy from stable hyperthyroidism.

Remarks on this clonotype: Its antigen is not identified.

Germline CDR1 is ENHRY and CDR2 is SYGVKD. V lost 4 bases to trimming and J lost 8 bases, with 15 bases between them. The CDR3 runs 14 residues. Amplification yielded TCR beta CDR3 regions, with RNA transcripts as the source. TCR CDR3 regions were first amplified by RT-PCR with HTBI primers. TCRdb analysed the multiplex PCR reads with MiXCR anew, one entry per CDR3 protein. The sample includes about 500,000 distinct CDR3 sequences, approximately 16% seen only once; the top ten take around 32%. Uncontrolled infection, other autoimmune disease, pregnancy or lactation led to exclusion. Diagnoses were established using clinical symptoms, serum thyroxine and TRAb, thyroid ultrasound and orbital computed tomography.

The sequence derives from a woman in her thirties with Graves' ophthalmopathy. Sequenced input: blood. The chain employs TRBV10-3 and TRBJ2-1; TRBD2 is a possible D gene (5 bases). CDR3 nucleotide sequence: TGTGCCATCAGTGGAGGAAAAGAGGGCTATGAGCAGTTCTTC. Its translation is CAISGGKEGYEQFF.